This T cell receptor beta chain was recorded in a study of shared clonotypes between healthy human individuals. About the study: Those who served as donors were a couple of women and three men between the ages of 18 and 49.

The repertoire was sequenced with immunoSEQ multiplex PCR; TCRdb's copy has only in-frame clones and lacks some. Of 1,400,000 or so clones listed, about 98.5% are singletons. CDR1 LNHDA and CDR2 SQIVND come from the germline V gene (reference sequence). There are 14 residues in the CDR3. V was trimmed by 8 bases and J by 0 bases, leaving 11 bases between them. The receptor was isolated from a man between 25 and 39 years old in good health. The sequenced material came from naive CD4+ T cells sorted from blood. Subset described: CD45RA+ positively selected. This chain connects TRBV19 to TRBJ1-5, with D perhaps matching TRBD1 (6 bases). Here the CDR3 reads CASQHRVSNQPQHF. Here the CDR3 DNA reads TGTGCCAGTCAACACAGGGTTAGCAATCAGCCCCAGCATTTT.